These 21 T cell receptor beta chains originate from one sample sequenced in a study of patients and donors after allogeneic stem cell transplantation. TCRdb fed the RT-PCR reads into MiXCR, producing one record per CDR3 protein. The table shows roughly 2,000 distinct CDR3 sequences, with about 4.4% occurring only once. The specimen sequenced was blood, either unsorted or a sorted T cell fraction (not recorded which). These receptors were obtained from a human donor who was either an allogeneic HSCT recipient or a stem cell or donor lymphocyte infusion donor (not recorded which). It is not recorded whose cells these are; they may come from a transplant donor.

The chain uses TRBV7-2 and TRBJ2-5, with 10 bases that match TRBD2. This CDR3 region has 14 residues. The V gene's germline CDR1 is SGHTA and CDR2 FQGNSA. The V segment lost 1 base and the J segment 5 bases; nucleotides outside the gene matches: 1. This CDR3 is CASSLGAGGETQYF. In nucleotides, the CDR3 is TGTGCCAGCAGCTTAGGAGCGGGAGGGGAGACCCAGTACTTC.

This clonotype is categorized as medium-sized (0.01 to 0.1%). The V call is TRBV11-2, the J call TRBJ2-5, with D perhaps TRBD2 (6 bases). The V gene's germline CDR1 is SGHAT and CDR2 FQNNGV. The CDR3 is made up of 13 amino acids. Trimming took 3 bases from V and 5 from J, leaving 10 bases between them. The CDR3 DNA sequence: TGTGCCAGCAGCTTTTGGGGGGAGGAGACCCAGTACTTC. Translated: CASSFWGEETQYF.

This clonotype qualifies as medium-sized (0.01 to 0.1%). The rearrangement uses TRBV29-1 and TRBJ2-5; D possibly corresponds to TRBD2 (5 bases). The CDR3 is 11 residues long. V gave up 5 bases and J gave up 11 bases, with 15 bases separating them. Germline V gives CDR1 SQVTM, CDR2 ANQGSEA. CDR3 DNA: TGCAGCGTTTCCCCTAACCCGGGGCAGTACTTC. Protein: CSVSPNPGQYF.

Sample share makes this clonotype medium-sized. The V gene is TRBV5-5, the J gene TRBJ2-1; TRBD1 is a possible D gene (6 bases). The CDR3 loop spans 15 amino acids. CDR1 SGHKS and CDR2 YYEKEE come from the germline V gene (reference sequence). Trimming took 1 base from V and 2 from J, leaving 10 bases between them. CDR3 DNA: TGTGCCAGCAGCTTGTCAGGGGACGCCTACAATGAGCAGTTCTTC. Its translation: CASSLSGDAYNEQFF.

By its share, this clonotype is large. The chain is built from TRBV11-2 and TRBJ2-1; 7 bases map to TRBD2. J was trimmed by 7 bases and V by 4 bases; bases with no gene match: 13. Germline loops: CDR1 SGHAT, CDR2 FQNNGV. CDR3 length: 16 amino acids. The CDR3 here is CASSSTRGRAGNEQFF. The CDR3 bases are TGTGCCAGCAGCTCCACACGTGGGAGGGCCGGGAATGAGCAGTTCTTC.

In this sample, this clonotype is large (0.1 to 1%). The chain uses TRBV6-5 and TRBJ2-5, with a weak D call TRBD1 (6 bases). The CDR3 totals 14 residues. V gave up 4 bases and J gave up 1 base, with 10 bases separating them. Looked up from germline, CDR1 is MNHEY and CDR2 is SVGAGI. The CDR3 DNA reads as TGTGCCAGCAGTTTCGGACAGATCCAAGAGACCCAGTACTTC. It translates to CASSFGQIQETQYF.

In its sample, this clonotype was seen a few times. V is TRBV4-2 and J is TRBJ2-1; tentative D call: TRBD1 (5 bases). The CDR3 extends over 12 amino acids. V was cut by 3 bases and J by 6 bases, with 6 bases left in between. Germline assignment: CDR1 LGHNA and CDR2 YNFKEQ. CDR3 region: CASSQQGNEQFF. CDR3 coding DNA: TGTGCCAGCAGCCAGCAGGGCAATGAGCAGTTCTTC.

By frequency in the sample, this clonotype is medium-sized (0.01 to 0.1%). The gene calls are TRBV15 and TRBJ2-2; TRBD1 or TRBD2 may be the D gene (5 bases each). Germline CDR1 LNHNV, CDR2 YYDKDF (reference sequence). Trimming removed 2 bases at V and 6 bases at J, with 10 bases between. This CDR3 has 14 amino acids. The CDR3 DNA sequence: TGTGCCACCAGCAGACAGGGAGCTTCCGGGGAGCTGTTTTTT. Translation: CATSRQGASGELFF.

For the CDR3, the DNA is TGCGCCAGCAGCTTGGTGCTAGCGGGAGGCAAAGCCTACGAGCAGTACTTC. Encoded protein: CASSLVLAGGKAYEQYF. The rearrangement joins TRBV5-1 to TRBJ2-7, with 11 bases that match TRBD2. V gave up 0 bases and J gave up 2 bases; unmatched junction bases: 7. This CDR3 has 17 amino acids. The germline V gene encodes CDR1 SGHRS and CDR2 YFSETQ.

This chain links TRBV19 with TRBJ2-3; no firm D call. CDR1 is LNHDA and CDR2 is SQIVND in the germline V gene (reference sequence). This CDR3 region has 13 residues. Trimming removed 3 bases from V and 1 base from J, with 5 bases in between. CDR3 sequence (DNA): TGTGCCAGTAGTATTGGAGGCACAGATACGCAGTATTTT. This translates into CASSIGGTDTQYF.

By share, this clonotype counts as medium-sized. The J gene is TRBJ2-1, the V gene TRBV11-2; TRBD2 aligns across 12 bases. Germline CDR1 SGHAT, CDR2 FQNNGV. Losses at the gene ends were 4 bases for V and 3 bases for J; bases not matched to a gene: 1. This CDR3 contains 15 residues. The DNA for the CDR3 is TGTGCCAGCAGCTCGGGACTAGCGGGCTACAATGAGCAGTTCTTC. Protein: CASSSGLAGYNEQFF.

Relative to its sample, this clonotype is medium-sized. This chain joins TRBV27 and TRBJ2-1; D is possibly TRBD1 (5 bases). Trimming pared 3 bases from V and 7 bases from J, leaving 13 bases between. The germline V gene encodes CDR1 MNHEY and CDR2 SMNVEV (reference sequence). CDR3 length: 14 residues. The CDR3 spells CASSLQGGWNEQFF. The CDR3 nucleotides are TGTGCCAGCAGTTTGCAGGGCGGATGGAATGAGCAGTTCTTC.

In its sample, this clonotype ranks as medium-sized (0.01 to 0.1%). CDR3: CASSTRQSDTEAFF. The CDR3 nucleotides read TGTGCCAGCAGCACCCGACAGAGTGACACTGAAGCTTTCTTT. The rearrangement links TRBV9 to TRBJ1-1, with D maybe TRBD1 (5 bases). Germline loops: CDR1 SGDLS, CDR2 YYNGEE. Trimming stripped 4 bases from V and 3 bases from J, with 13 bases between. The CDR3 loop spans 14 amino acids.

The DNA of the CDR3 is TGTGCCAGCAGGACTGGGGGAGAAGCTTTCTTT. Its protein is CASRTGGEAFF. V usage is TRBV3-1 and J usage is TRBJ1-1, with D perhaps matching TRBD1 (5 bases). The V end was cut by 6 bases, the J end by 8 bases, with 10 bases between. CDR1 is LGHDT, CDR2 YNNKEL, per germline (reference sequence). CDR3 length: 11 amino acids.

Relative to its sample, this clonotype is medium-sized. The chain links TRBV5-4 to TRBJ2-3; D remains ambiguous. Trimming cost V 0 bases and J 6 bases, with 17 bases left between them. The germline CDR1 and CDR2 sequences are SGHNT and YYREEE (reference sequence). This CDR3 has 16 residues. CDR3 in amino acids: CASSLVMGLLADTQYF. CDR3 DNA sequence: TGTGCCAGCAGCTTGGTCATGGGTCTACTCGCTGATACGCAGTATTTT. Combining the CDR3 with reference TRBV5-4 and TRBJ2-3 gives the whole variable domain ETGVTQSPTHLIKTRGQQVTLRCSSQSGHNTVSWYQQALGQGPQFIFQYYREEENGRGNFPPRFSGLQFPNYSSELNVNALELDDSALYLCASSLVMGLLADTQYFGPGTRLTVL.

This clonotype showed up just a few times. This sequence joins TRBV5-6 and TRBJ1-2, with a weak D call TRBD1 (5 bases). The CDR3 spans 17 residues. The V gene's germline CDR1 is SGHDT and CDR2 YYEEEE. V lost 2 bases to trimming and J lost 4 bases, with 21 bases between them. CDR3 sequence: CASSFRGPVQRLYGYTF. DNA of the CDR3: TGTGCCAGCAGCTTTAGGGGCCCTGTACAGCGACTCTATGGCTACACCTTC. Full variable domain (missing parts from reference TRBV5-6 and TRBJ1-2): DAGVTQSPTHLIKTRGQQVTLRCSPKSGHDTVSWYQQALGQGPQFIFQYYEEEERQRGNFPDRFSGHQFPNYSSELNVNALLLGDSALYLCASSFRGPVQRLYGYTFGSGTRLTVV.

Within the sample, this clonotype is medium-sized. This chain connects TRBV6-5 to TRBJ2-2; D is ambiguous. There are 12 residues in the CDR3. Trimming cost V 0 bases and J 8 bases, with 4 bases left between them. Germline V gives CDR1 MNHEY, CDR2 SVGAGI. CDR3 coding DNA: TGTGCCAGCAGTTACTCGATGGGGGAGCTGTTTTTT. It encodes CASSYSMGELFF.

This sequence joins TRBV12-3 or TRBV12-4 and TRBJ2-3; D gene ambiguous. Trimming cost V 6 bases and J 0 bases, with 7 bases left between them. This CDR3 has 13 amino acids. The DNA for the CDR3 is TGTGCCAGCAGCCTTAGTAGCACAGATACGCAGTATTTT. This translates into CASSLSSTDTQYF.

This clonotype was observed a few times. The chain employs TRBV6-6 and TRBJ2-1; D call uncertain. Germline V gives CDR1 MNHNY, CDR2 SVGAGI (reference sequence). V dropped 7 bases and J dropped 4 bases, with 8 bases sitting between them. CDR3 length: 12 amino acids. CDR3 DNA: TGTGCCAGCAATTCAAATTACAATGAGCAGTTCTTC. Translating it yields CASNSNYNEQFF.

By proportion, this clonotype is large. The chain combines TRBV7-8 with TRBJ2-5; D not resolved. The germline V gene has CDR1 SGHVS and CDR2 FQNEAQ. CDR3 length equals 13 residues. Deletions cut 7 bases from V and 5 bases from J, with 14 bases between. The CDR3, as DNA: TGTGCCAGCACCCAGATCTGGGCGGAGACCCAGTACTTC. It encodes CASTQIWAETQYF.

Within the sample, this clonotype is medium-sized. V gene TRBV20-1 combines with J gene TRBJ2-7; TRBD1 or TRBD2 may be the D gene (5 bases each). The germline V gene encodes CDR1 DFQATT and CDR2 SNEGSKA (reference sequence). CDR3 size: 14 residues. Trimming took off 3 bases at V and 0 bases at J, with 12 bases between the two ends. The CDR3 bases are TGCAGTGCTAGCCACGGGACGAGCTCCTACGAGCAGTACTTC. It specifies CSASHGTSSYEQYF.